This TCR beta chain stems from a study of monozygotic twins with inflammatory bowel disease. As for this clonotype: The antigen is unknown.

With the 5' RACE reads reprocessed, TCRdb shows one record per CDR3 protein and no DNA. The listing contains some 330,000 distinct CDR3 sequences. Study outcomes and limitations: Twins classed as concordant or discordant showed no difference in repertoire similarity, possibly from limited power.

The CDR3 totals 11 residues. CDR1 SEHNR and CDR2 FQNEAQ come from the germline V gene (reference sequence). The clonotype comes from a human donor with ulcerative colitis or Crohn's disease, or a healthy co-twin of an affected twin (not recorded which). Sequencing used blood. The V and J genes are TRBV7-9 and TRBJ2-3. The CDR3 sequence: CASIDRNTQYF.